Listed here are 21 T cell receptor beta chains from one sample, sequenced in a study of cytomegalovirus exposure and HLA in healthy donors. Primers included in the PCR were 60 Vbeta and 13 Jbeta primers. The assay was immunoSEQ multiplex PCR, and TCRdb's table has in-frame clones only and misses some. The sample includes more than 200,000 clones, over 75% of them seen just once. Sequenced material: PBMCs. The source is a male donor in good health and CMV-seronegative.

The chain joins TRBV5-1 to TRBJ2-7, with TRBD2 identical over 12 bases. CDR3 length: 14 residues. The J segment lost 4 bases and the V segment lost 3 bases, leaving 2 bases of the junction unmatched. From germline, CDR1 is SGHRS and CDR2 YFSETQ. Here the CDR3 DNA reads TGCGCCAGCAGCTGGACTAGCGGGGAATACGAGCAGTACTTC. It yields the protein CASSWTSGEYEQYF.

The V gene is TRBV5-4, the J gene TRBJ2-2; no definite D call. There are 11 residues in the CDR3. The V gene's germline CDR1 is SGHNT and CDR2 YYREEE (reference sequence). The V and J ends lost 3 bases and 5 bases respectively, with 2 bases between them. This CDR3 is CASSSTGELFF. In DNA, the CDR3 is TGTGCCAGCAGCTCGACCGGGGAGCTGTTTTTT. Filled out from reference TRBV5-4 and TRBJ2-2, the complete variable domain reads ETGVTQSPTHLIKTRGQQVTLRCSSQSGHNTVSWYQQALGQGPQFIFQYYREEENGRGNFPPRFSGLQFPNYSSELNVNALELDDSALYLCASSSTGELFFGEGSRLTVL.

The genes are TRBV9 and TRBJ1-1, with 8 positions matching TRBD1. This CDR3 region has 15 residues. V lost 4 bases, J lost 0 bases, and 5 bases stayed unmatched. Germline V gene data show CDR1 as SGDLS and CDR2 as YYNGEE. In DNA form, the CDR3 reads TGTGCCAGCAGCATACAGGGGGGATTGAACACTGAAGCTTTCTTT. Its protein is CASSIQGGLNTEAFF.

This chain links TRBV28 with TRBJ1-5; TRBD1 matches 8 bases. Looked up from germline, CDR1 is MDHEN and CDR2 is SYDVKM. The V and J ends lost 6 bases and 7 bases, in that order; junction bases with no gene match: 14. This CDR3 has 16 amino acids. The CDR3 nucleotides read TGTGCCAGCAGGCCTGCCGGGACAGGCTACGGGCAGCCCCAGCATTTT. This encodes CASRPAGTGYGQPQHF.

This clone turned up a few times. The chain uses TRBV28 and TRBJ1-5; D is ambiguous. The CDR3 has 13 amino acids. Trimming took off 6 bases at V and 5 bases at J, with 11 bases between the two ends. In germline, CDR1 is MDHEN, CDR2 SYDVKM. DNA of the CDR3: TGTGCCAGCAGCCGATCGGGGTATCAGCCCCAGCATTTT. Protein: CASSRSGYQPQHF.

CDR3: CASSLVVGQGKDNTGELFF. CDR3 nucleotides: TGTGCCAGCAGCTTAGTAGTCGGACAGGGCAAAGACAACACCGGGGAGCTGTTTTTT. The chain is built from TRBV7-6 and TRBJ2-2; 8 bases are a match to TRBD1. Losses at the gene ends were 1 base for V and 2 bases for J; bases not matched to a gene: 12. The CDR3 extends over 19 amino acids. Germline lookup yields CDR1 SGHVS and CDR2 FNYEAQ.

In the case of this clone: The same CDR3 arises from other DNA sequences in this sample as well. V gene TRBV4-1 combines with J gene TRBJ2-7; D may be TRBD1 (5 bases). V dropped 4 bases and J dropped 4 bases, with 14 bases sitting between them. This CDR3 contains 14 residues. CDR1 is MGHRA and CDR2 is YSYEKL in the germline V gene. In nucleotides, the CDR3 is TGCGCCAGCAGCCCTCGAGACAGAGCTTACGAGCAGTACTTC. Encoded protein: CASSPRDRAYEQYF.

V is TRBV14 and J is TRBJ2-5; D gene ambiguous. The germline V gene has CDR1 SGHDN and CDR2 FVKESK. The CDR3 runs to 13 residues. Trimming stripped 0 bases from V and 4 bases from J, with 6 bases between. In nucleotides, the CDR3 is TGTGCCAGCAGCCAAGATCTGAGAGAGACCCAGTACTTC. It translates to CASSQDLRETQYF. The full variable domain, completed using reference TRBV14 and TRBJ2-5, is EAGVTQFPSHSVIEKGQTVTLRCDPISGHDNLYWYRRVMGKEIKFLLHFVKESKQDESGMPNNRFLAERTGGTYSTLKVQPAELEDSGVYFCASSQDLRETQYFGPGTRLLVL.

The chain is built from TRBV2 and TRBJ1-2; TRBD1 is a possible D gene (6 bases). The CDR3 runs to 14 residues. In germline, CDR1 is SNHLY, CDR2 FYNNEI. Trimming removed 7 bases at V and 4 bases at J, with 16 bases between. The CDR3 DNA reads TGTGCCAGCAACTCATTACAGGGATTCTATGGCTACACCTTC. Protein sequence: CASNSLQGFYGYTF.

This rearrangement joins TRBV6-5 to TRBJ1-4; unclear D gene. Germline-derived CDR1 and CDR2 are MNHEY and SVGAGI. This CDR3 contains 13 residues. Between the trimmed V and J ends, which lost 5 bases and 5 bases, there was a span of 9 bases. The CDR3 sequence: CASSPELNEKLFF. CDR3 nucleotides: TGTGCCAGCAGTCCCGAGTTAAATGAAAAACTGTTTTTT.

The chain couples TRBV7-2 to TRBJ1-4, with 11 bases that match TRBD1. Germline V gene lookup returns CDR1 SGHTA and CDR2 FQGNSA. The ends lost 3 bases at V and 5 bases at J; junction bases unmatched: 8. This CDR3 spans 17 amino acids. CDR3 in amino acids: CASSFRDRGGMNEKLFF. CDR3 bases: TGTGCCAGCAGCTTCCGGGACAGGGGGGGCATGAATGAAAAACTGTTTTTT.

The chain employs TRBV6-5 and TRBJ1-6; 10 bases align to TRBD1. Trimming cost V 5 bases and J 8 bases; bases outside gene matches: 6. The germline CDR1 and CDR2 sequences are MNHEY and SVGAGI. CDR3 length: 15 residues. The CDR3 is CASSTRDRGHSPLHF. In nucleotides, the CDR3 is TGTGCCAGCAGTACCCGGGACAGGGGACATTCACCCCTCCACTTT.

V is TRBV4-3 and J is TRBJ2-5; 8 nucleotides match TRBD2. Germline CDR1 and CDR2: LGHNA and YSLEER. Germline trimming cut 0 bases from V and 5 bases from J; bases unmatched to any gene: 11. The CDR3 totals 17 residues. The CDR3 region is CASSQEISREAGETQYF. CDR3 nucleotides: TGCGCCAGCAGCCAAGAGATATCGCGGGAGGCAGGGGAGACCCAGTACTTC.

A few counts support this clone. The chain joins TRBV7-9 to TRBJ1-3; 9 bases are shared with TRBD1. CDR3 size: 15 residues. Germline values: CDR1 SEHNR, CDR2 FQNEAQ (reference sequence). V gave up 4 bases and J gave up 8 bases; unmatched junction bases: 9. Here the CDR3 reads CASSSGQGDIDTIYF. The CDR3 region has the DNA TGTGCCAGCAGCTCGGGACAGGGTGATATAGACACCATATATTTT. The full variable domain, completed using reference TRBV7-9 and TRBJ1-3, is DTGVSQNPRHKITKRGQNVTFRCDPISEHNRLYWYRQTLGQGPEFLTYFQNEAQLEKSRLLSDRFSAERPKGSFSTLEIQRTEQGDSAMYLCASSSGQGDIDTIYFGEGSWLTVV.

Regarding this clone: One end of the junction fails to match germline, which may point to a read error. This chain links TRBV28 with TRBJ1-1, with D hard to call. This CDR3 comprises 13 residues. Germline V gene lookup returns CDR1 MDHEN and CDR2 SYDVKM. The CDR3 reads CASNPIRNTEAFF. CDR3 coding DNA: TGTGCCAGCAACCCTATCAGGAACACTGAGGCTTTCTTT. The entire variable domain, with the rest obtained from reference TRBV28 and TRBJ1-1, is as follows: DVKVTQSSRYLVKRTGEKVFLECVQDMDHENMFWYRQDPGLGLRLIYFSYDVKMKEKGDIPEGYSVSREKKERFSLILESASTNQTSMYLCASNPIRNTEAFFGQGTRLTVV.

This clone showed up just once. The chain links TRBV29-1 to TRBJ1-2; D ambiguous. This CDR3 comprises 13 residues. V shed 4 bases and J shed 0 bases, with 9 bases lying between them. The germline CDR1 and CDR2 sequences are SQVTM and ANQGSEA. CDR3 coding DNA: TGCAGCGTTGGAGGGCAGTCTAACTATGGCTACACCTTC. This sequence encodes CSVGGQSNYGYTF.

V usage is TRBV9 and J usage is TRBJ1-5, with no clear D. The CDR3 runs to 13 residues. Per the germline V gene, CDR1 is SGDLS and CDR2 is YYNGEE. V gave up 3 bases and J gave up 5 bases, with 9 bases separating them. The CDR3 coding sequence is TGTGCCAGCAGCGCTCAACTCGATCAGCCCCAGCATTTT. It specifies CASSAQLDQPQHF.

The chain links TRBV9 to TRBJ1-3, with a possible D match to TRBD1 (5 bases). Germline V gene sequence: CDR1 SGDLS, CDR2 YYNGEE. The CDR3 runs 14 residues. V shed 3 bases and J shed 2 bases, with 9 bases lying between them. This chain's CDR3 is CASSGRGTGNTIYF. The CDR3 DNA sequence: TGTGCCAGCAGCGGGAGGGGCACTGGAAACACCATATATTTT.

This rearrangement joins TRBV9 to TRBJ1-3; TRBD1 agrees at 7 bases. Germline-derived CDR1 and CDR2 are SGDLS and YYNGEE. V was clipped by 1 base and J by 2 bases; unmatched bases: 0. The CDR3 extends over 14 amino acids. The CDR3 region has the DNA TGTGCCAGCAGCGTAACAGGGGCTGGAAACACCATATATTTT. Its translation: CASSVTGAGNTIYF. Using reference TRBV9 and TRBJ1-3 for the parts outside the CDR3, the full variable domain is DSGVTQTPKHLITATGQRVTLRCSPRSGDLSVYWYQQSLDQGLQFLIQYYNGEERAKGNILERFSAQQFPDLHSELNLSSLELGDSALYFCASSVTGAGNTIYFGEGSWLTVV.

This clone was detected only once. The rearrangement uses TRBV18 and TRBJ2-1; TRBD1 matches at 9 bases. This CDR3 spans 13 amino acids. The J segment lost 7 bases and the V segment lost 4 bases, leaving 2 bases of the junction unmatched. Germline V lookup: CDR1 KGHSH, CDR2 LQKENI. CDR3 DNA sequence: TGTGCCAGCTCACGGGACAGGGATAATGAGCAGTTCTTC. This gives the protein CASSRDRDNEQFF.

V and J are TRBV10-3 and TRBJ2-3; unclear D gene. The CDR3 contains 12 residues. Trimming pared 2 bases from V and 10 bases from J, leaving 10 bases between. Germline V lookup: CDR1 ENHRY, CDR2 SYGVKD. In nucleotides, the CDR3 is TGTGCCATCAGTGAGCTACAGCAGGCGCAGTATTTT. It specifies CAISELQQAQYF.